This TCR beta chain emerged from a study of blood T cell repertoires in COVID-19. Study details: The United States, Italy and Spain provided the acute and convalescent COVID-19 samples.

Profiling relied on immunoSEQ multiplex PCR, and the TCRdb table lists in-frame clones only, not all of them. The table lists nearly 50,000 clones, about 90% of them singletons. Germline V gives CDR1 GTSNPN, CDR2 SVGIG (reference sequence). Trimming took off 0 bases at V and 18 bases at J, with 12 bases between the two ends. This CDR3 is built from 11 residues. The origin of this receptor is an elderly woman with COVID-19, enrolled during active disease. The sample taken for sequencing was peripheral blood. The chain employs TRBV30 and TRBJ1-6; D possibly corresponds to TRBD1 (5 bases). The CDR3 spells CAWSVSGRAHF. The CDR3 bases are TGTGCCTGGAGTGTATCTGGCAGGGCCCACTTT. Combining the CDR3 with reference TRBV30 and TRBJ1-6 gives the whole variable domain SQTIHQWPATLVQPVGSPLSLECTVEGTSNPNLYWYRQAAGRGLQLLFYSVGIGQISSEVPQNLSASRPQDRQFILSSKKLLLSDSGFYLCAWSVSGRAHFGNGTRLTVT.